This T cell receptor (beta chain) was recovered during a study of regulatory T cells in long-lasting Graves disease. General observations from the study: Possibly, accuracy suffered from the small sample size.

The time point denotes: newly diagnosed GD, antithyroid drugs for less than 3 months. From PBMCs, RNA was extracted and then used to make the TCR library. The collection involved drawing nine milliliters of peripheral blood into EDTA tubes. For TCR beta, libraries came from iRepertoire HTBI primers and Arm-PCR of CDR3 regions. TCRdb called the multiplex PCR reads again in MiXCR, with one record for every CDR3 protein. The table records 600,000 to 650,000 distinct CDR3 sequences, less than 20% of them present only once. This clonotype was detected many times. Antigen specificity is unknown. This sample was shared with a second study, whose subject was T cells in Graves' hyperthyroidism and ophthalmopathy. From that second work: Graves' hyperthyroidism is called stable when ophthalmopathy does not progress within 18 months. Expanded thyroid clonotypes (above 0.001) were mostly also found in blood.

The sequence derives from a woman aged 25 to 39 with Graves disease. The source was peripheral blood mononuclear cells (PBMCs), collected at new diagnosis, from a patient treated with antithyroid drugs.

CDR3 amino acids: CASSLGTSGETDTQYF. The CDR3 DNA is TGTGCCAGCAGCTTAGGAACTAGCGGGGAAACAGATACGCAGTATTTT. V usage is TRBV7-9 and J usage is TRBJ2-3, with TRBD2 identical over 10 bases. CDR1 is SEHNR and CDR2 is FQNEAQ in the germline V gene (reference sequence). Trimming removed 1 base from V and 3 bases from J; junction bases left unmatched: 4. This CDR3 is built from 16 residues.